These 21 T cell receptor beta chains were sequenced from one sample in a study of blood T cell repertoires in COVID-19. The protocol was immunoSEQ multiplex PCR, while the TCRdb copy is restricted to in-frame clones and leaves out a portion. This repertoire shows a few hundred thousand clones, about nine tenths found once; its top ten account for less than 3.5%. The sequenced material came from PBMCs or T cells enriched from blood (not recorded which). These receptors were collected from a woman in her forties or fifties who had been exposed to COVID-19.

V and J are TRBV3-1 (or the pseudogene TRBV3-2) and TRBJ2-3; 8 bases map to TRBD2. This CDR3 contains 13 residues. Trimming removed 4 bases from V and 7 bases from J; junction bases left unmatched: 4. CDR1 and CDR2 (germline): LGHDT, YNNKEL (reference sequence). Written as DNA, the CDR3 is TGTGCCAGCAGCCGGAGCGGGGGTCATACGCAGTATTTT. Its protein product is CASSRSGGHTQYF.

The chain has TRBV28 and TRBJ2-5, with D maybe TRBD1 (6 bases). The germline CDR1 and CDR2 sequences are MDHEN and SYDVKM. This CDR3 region has 17 residues. V lost 4 bases and J 2 bases, leaving 20 bases between the germline ends. CDR3 sequence: CASSYSPGQKIQETQYF. DNA of the CDR3: TGTGCCAGCAGTTACAGCCCGGGACAAAAAATTCAAGAGACCCAGTACTTC.

The chain joins TRBV20-1 to TRBJ1-1; 9 nucleotides align to TRBD1. The CDR3 is made up of 13 amino acids. The germline CDR1 and CDR2 sequences are DFQATT and SNEGSKA (reference sequence). Trimming removed 3 bases from V and 4 bases from J; junction bases left unmatched: 3. CDR3: CSASRDRVTEAFF. The CDR3 DNA reads TGCAGTGCTAGTCGGGACAGGGTCACTGAAGCTTTCTTT.

The V and J genes are TRBV4-1 and TRBJ2-7; 7 bases map to TRBD2. Germline loops: CDR1 MGHRA, CDR2 YSYEKL. The CDR3 totals 15 residues. J was trimmed by 0 bases and V by 4 bases; bases with no gene match: 6. CDR3 loop: CASSPGTMISYEQYF. In DNA form, the CDR3 reads TGCGCCAGCAGCCCCGGGACTATGATCTCCTACGAGCAGTACTTC.

The rearrangement uses TRBV29-1 and TRBJ2-1; 12 bases are a match to TRBD2. There are 16 residues in the CDR3. Germline V gene lookup returns CDR1 SQVTM and CDR2 ANQGSEA. The J segment lost 4 bases and the V segment lost 4 bases, leaving 8 bases of the junction unmatched. DNA of the CDR3: TGCAGCGTTGCCTTGACTAGCGGGGGCCAATACAATGAGCAGTTCTTC. Amino acid sequence: CSVALTSGGQYNEQFF.

The CDR3 is CASSSQGVNTEAFF. CDR3 nucleotide sequence: TGTGCCAGCTCATCACAGGGGGTGAACACTGAAGCTTTCTTT. The gene calls are TRBV18 and TRBJ1-1, with 8 nucleotides matching TRBD1. This CDR3 has 14 amino acids. Germline loops: CDR1 KGHSH, CDR2 LQKENI. Trimming at V came to 5 bases and at J to 0 bases, leaving 2 bases not matched to a gene. Looking up the rest from reference TRBV18 and TRBJ1-1 gives the full variable domain: NAGVMQNPRHLVRRRGQEARLRCSPMKGHSHVYWYRQLPEEGLKFMVYLQKENIIDESGMPKERFSAEFPKEGPSILRIQQVVRGDSAAYFCASSSQGVNTEAFFGQGTRLTVV.

The V and J genes are TRBV30 and TRBJ2-1; 8 bases line up with TRBD1. Per germline, CDR1 GTSNPN and CDR2 SVGIG (reference sequence). V trimming: 3 bases; J trimming: 7 bases; junction bases outside the gene matches: 11. CDR3 length equals 15 residues. DNA for the CDR3: TGTGCCTGGAGGCTAGGGACAGGTCGAGGGAATGAGCAGTTCTTC. This codes for CAWRLGTGRGNEQFF.

The genes are TRBV11-2 and TRBJ1-5; 7 bases match TRBD1. Trimming cost V 5 bases and J 2 bases; bases outside gene matches: 3. The germline CDR1 and CDR2 sequences are SGHAT and FQNNGV. This CDR3 region has 14 residues. The CDR3 DNA reads TGTGCCAGCAGCCAAGACAGGGGCAATCAGCCCCAGCATTTT. It yields the protein CASSQDRGNQPQHF.

This chain uses TRBV4-2 with TRBJ2-7; a weak D match, TRBD1 (5 bases). Germline-derived CDR1 and CDR2 are LGHNA and YNFKEQ. The ends were cut back, 1 base at V and 1 base at J, with 14 bases in the middle. This CDR3 comprises 16 residues. The DNA for the CDR3 is TGTGCCAGCAGCCAAGGAGGAAGGGGCACGTCCTACGAGCAGTACTTC. It yields the protein CASSQGGRGTSYEQYF.

This chain joins TRBV9 and TRBJ2-5; D gene ambiguous. CDR1 SGDLS and CDR2 YYNGEE come from the germline V gene. V gave up 0 bases and J gave up 5 bases, with 14 bases separating them. CDR3 length: 15 amino acids. CDR3 in amino acids: CASSVGVRFEETQYF. In nucleotides, the CDR3 is TGTGCCAGCAGCGTAGGCGTGCGGTTCGAGGAGACCCAGTACTTC.

The chain is built from TRBV9 and TRBJ2-2; D remains unclear. V lost 0 bases, J lost 3 bases, and 9 bases lay in between. Germline CDR1 and CDR2: SGDLS and YYNGEE. The CDR3 sequence is 15 residues long. CDR3 coding DNA: TGTGCCAGCAGCGTAGGAGGTTCTTACACCGGGGAGCTGTTTTTT. This gives the protein CASSVGGSYTGELFF.

The J gene is TRBJ2-1, the V gene TRBV27; TRBD1 matches 11 bases. The trim removed 2 bases at V and 12 bases at J, leaving 6 bases unmatched. Germline lookup yields CDR1 MNHEY and CDR2 SMNVEV (reference sequence). There are 14 residues in the CDR3. The CDR3, as DNA: TGTGCCAGCAGTTTACTGGGACAGGGGGGGTGGCAGTTCTTC. Translating gives CASSLLGQGGWQFF.

The chain recombines TRBV9 with TRBJ2-5; a possible D gene is TRBD2 (7 bases). CDR3 size: 15 residues. Germline V gene sequence: CDR1 SGDLS, CDR2 YYNGEE. V shed 2 bases and J shed 4 bases, with 15 bases lying between them. CDR3 residues: CASSVASGGPETQYF. CDR3 nucleotide sequence: TGTGCCAGCAGCGTGGCCTCCGGGGGGCCAGAGACCCAGTACTTC.

This chain joins TRBV6-1 and TRBJ1-2; possibly TRBD1 for D (5 bases). This CDR3 has 14 residues. V lost 0 bases and J lost 5, with 10 bases in between. In germline, CDR1 is MNHNS, CDR2 SASEGT. The CDR3 DNA is TGTGCCAGCAGTGAAGCGCCAGGGCGGTATGGCTACACCTTC. Protein product: CASSEAPGRYGYTF.

The rearrangement uses TRBV27 and TRBJ2-3, with 8 bases identical to TRBD1. This CDR3 comprises 15 residues. V lost 2 bases to trimming and J lost 1 base; unmatched junction nucleotides: 2. CDR1 and CDR2 from the germline V gene are MNHEY and SMNVEV (reference sequence). The CDR3, as DNA: TGTGCCAGCAGTTTACAGGGGGCTCGCACAGATACGCAGTATTTT. Its translation: CASSLQGARTDTQYF.

The chain combines TRBV5-1 with TRBJ2-3, with D unresolved. The CDR3 contains 12 residues. Per germline, CDR1 SGHRS and CDR2 YFSETQ. V lost 4 bases to trimming and J lost 2 bases, with 5 bases between them. Here the CDR3 reads CASSDNTDTQYF. CDR3 nucleotides: TGCGCCAGCAGCGACAACACAGATACGCAGTATTTT.

This clone was picked up one time. CDR3 protein: CASRQGGNEKLFF. CDR3 nucleotide sequence: TGTGCCAGCAGACAGGGTGGGAATGAAAAACTGTTTTTT. This chain links TRBV6-5 with TRBJ1-4, with D maybe TRBD1 (6 bases). CDR3 length equals 13 residues. Trimming stripped 6 bases from V and 5 bases from J, with 10 bases between. The germline V gene encodes CDR1 MNHEY and CDR2 SVGAGI.

The chain employs TRBV4-1 and TRBJ1-6, with 8 bases aligning to TRBD1. This CDR3 region has 14 residues. Germline values: CDR1 MGHRA, CDR2 YSYEKL. Trimming took 0 bases from V and 15 from J; bases not matched to a gene: 7. DNA of the CDR3: TGCGCCAGCAGCCAAGATCGCGCCACAGGGGGCCTCCACTTT. It codes for CASSQDRATGGLHF.

The rearrangement uses TRBV27 and TRBJ1-2; D might be TRBD1 (5 bases). CDR3 length equals 17 residues. V lost 2 bases and J 1 base, leaving 17 bases between the germline ends. CDR1 and CDR2 (germline): MNHEY, SMNVEV (reference sequence). The CDR3 loop is CASSLVGTGHNNYGYTF. The DNA for the CDR3 is TGTGCCAGCAGTTTAGTGGGAACAGGACACAATAACTATGGCTACACCTTC.

V and J are TRBV5-4 and TRBJ2-3, with no clear D. Germline lookup yields CDR1 SGHNT and CDR2 YYREEE (reference sequence). Trimming shortened V by 2 bases and J by 1 base, and 11 bases separated the two germline ends. CDR3 length: 15 residues. The CDR3 protein is CASSLQLPRTDTQYF. CDR3 DNA: TGTGCCAGCAGCTTACAGCTTCCCCGCACAGATACGCAGTATTTT.

The CDR3 sequence: CAWASGGSARGAKNIQYF. CDR3 DNA sequence: TGTGCCTGGGCCAGCGGGGGGTCAGCGCGAGGTGCCAAAAACATTCAGTACTTC. This chain connects TRBV30 to TRBJ2-4; TRBD2 aligns across 9 bases. From germline, CDR1 is GTSNPN and CDR2 SVGIG (reference sequence). Losses at the gene ends were 5 bases for V and 1 base for J; bases not matched to a gene: 15. This CDR3 has 18 residues.